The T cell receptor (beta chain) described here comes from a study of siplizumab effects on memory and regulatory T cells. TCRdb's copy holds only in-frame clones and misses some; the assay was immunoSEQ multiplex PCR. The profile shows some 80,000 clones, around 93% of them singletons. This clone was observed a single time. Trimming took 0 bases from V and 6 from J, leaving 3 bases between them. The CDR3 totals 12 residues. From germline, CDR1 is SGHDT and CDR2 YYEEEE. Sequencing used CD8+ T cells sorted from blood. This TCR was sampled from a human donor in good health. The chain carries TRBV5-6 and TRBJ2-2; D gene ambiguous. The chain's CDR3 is CASSLVAGELFF. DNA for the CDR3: TGTGCCAGCAGCTTGGTTGCCGGGGAGCTGTTTTTT. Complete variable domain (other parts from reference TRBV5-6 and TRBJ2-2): DAGVTQSPTHLIKTRGQQVTLRCSPKSGHDTVSWYQQALGQGPQFIFQYYEEEERQRGNFPDRFSGHQFPNYSSELNVNALLLGDSALYLCASSLVAGELFFGEGSRLTVL.